These T cell receptor beta chains were read from a single sample in a study of identical twins. TCRdb recomputed calls from the 5' RACE reads with MiXCR, one row per CDR3 protein. The table records about 220,000 distinct CDR3 sequences, around 6.8% of them present only once. The same data also went into a second study, on yellow fever vaccine responses in identical twins.

Sequences were obtained from memory (CD45RO+) T cells sorted from blood. Source of these receptors: a woman aged 18-29 years in good health. Each CDR3 is given with its conserved first and last residue. Fields, in order: J gene, clone size, V gene, D gene, CDR3 DNA, CDR3 protein. D genes are given only for firm matches. Size values are once, few and many counts, or a class for expanded clones, and some rows have none.

j_gene: TRBJ2-5
abundance: many
v_gene: TRBV5-1
d_gene: NA
CDR3nt: TGCGCCAGCAGCTTGAGGACTGAGAAGACCCAGTACTTC
CDR3aa: CASSLRTEKTQYF

j_gene: TRBJ2-2
abundance: few
v_gene: TRBV4-2
d_gene: TRBD1
CDR3nt: TGTGCCAGCAGCCAAGTGGGACAGGGGGCGAACACCGGGGAGCTGTTTTTT
CDR3aa: CASSQVGQGANTGELFF

j_gene: TRBJ2-2
abundance: many
v_gene: TRBV6-2/TRBV6-3
d_gene: NA
CDR3nt: TGTGCCAGCAGCCCTCCCCGGGTCGGCGGGGAGCTGTTTTTT
CDR3aa: CASSPPRVGGELFF

j_gene: TRBJ1-5
abundance: few
v_gene: TRBV5-1
d_gene: TRBD1
CDR3nt: TGCGCCAGCAGCCTAATTCCCGGACAGGGTGGGCAGCCCCAGCATTTT
CDR3aa: CASSLIPGQGGQPQHF

j_gene: TRBJ2-6
abundance: many
v_gene: TRBV20-1
d_gene: NA
CDR3nt: TGCAGTGCTGAGGACAACGTCCTGACTTTC
CDR3aa: CSAEDNVLTF

j_gene: TRBJ2-5
abundance: few
v_gene: TRBV3-1
d_gene: NA
CDR3nt: TGTGCCAGCAGCTTTGCAGGTAGGGTCCAAGAGACCCAGTACTTC
CDR3aa: CASSFAGRVQETQYF

j_gene: TRBJ2-1
abundance: few
v_gene: TRBV11-2
d_gene: TRBD2
CDR3nt: TGTGCCAGCAGCTTAGCCTCTAGCGGCTACAATGAGCAGTTCTTC
CDR3aa: CASSLASSGYNEQFF

j_gene: TRBJ1-2
abundance: many
v_gene: TRBV5-1
d_gene: TRBD1
CDR3nt: TGCGCCAGCAGTGTAACAGGGGGTTATGGCTACACCTTC
CDR3aa: CASSVTGGYGYTF

j_gene: TRBJ2-3
abundance: NA
v_gene: TRBV7-2
d_gene: NA
CDR3nt: TGTGCCAGCAGCTTAATAGGGTATCCCCTGGCAACAGATACGCAGTATTTT
CDR3aa: CASSLIGYPLATDTQYF

j_gene: TRBJ2-5
abundance: many
v_gene: TRBV20-1
d_gene: NA
CDR3nt: TGCAGTGCAGACTTAGGGATACAAGAGACCCAGTACTTC
CDR3aa: CSADLGIQETQYF

j_gene: TRBJ1-2
abundance: few
v_gene: TRBV6-6
d_gene: NA
CDR3nt: TGTGCCAGCCGGTATGGGTCGGGTGGCTACACCTTC
CDR3aa: CASRYGSGGYTF

j_gene: TRBJ2-2
abundance: NA
v_gene: TRBV2
d_gene: NA
CDR3nt: TGTGCCAGCAGTTTGACTAGGGCCGGGGAGCTGTTTTTT
CDR3aa: CASSLTRAGELFF

j_gene: TRBJ2-1
abundance: few
v_gene: TRBV20-1
d_gene: NA
CDR3nt: TGCAGTGCTATAGCCTCGTACTACAATGAGCAGTTCTTC
CDR3aa: CSAIASYYNEQFF

j_gene: TRBJ1-6
abundance: many
v_gene: TRBV6-5
d_gene: NA
CDR3nt: TGTGCCAGCAGTTACTTAAAGCTCCGGGCGGGTAATTCACCCCTCCACTTT
CDR3aa: CASSYLKLRAGNSPLHF

j_gene: TRBJ2-2
abundance: few
v_gene: TRBV25-1
d_gene: NA
CDR3nt: TGTGCCAGCGCGGACAGTTCGAACACCGGGGAGCTGTTTTTT
CDR3aa: CASADSSNTGELFF

j_gene: TRBJ1-2
abundance: many
v_gene: TRBV10-2
d_gene: TRBD1
CDR3nt: TGCGCCAGCAGAGCCGGGACAGTCTATGGCTACACCTTC
CDR3aa: CASRAGTVYGYTF

j_gene: TRBJ2-2
abundance: many
v_gene: TRBV6-2/TRBV6-3
d_gene: TRBD1
CDR3nt: TGTGCCAGCAGTTACCGGACAGGGGCAGTCGGCACCGGGGAGCTGTTTTTT
CDR3aa: CASSYRTGAVGTGELFF

j_gene: TRBJ2-3
abundance: few
v_gene: TRBV9
d_gene: NA
CDR3nt: TGTGCCAGCAGCGTAGGTCCTAGTACGGCCACAGATACGCAGTATTTT
CDR3aa: CASSVGPSTATDTQYF

j_gene: TRBJ2-5
abundance: many
v_gene: TRBV5-1
d_gene: NA
CDR3nt: TGCGCCAGCAGCTTGGCCTCGGACAGACCCCAAGAGACCCAGTACTTC
CDR3aa: CASSLASDRPQETQYF

j_gene: TRBJ1-1
abundance: few
v_gene: TRBV12-5
d_gene: TRBD1
CDR3nt: TGTGCTAGTGGCCTTGGGACAGGGGGCCGCACTGAAGCTTTCTTT
CDR3aa: CASGLGTGGRTEAFF

j_gene: TRBJ1-1
abundance: NA
v_gene: TRBV6-1
d_gene: NA
CDR3nt: TGTGCCAGCAGTGGGACAGCCATGAACACTGAAGCTTTCTTT
CDR3aa: CASSGTAMNTEAFF

j_gene: TRBJ2-1
abundance: NA
v_gene: TRBV25-1
d_gene: NA
CDR3nt: TGTGCCAGCAGTGGACGAAATGAGCAGTTCTTC
CDR3aa: CASSGRNEQFF

j_gene: TRBJ2-7
abundance: NA
v_gene: TRBV7-2
d_gene: NA
CDR3nt: TGTGCCAGCAGCTTAGCGGTTGGCGAGCAGTACTTC
CDR3aa: CASSLAVGEQYF

j_gene: TRBJ2-2
abundance: few
v_gene: TRBV28
d_gene: TRBD1
CDR3nt: TGTGCCAGCTCCGAGACAGGGGGGGGCACCGGGGAGCTGTTTTTT
CDR3aa: CASSETGGGTGELFF

j_gene: TRBJ2-7
abundance: many
v_gene: TRBV4-2
d_gene: TRBD2
CDR3nt: TGTGCCAGCAGCCATGGGACCGGGACTACCTACGAGCAGTACTTC
CDR3aa: CASSHGTGTTYEQYF

j_gene: TRBJ1-1
abundance: many
v_gene: TRBV10-3
d_gene: TRBD1
CDR3nt: TGTGCCATCAGTGAGGGAGGACAGGCTGAAGCTTTCTTT
CDR3aa: CAISEGGQAEAFF

j_gene: TRBJ1-6
abundance: NA
v_gene: TRBV5-1
d_gene: NA
CDR3nt: TGCGCCAGCAGCTTGGCCCGGGAGGGATCACCCCTCCACTTT
CDR3aa: CASSLAREGSPLHF

j_gene: TRBJ2-3
abundance: NA
v_gene: TRBV3-1
d_gene: NA
CDR3nt: TGTGCCAGCAGCCAAAGGGGCTCAGATACGCAGTATTTT
CDR3aa: CASSQRGSDTQYF

j_gene: TRBJ2-1
abundance: many
v_gene: TRBV3-1
d_gene: NA
CDR3nt: TGTGCCAGCAGCCCCCGGCGAAGCCCTTACAATGAGCAGTTCTTC
CDR3aa: CASSPRRSPYNEQFF

j_gene: TRBJ2-3
abundance: few
v_gene: TRBV7-9
d_gene: TRBD2
CDR3nt: TGTGCCAGCAGCTTGAGCGGGGATGGTACAGATACGCAGTATTTT
CDR3aa: CASSLSGDGTDTQYF

j_gene: TRBJ2-3
abundance: many
v_gene: TRBV15
d_gene: TRBD2
CDR3nt: TGTGCCACCAGCAGAGCCGGTAGCGGGAGTACAGATACGCAGTATTTT
CDR3aa: CATSRAGSGSTDTQYF

j_gene: TRBJ2-6
abundance: NA
v_gene: TRBV15
d_gene: TRBD2
CDR3nt: TGTGCCACCAGCAGAGAATCACGGGGGGGTTCCAACGTCCTGACTTTC
CDR3aa: CATSRESRGGSNVLTF

j_gene: TRBJ2-1
abundance: many
v_gene: TRBV4-2
d_gene: NA
CDR3nt: TGTGCCAGCAGCCAAGGGTTGGGAGACCCATACAATGAGCAGTTCTTC
CDR3aa: CASSQGLGDPYNEQFF

j_gene: TRBJ2-5
abundance: few
v_gene: TRBV25-1
d_gene: NA
CDR3nt: TGTGCCAGCAGTGTACGGGCGAACCAAGAGACCCAGTACTTC
CDR3aa: CASSVRANQETQYF

j_gene: TRBJ1-4
abundance: NA
v_gene: TRBV12-3/TRBV12-4
d_gene: NA
CDR3nt: TGTGCCAGCAGTGGGGGCCGGAGGGGAAAACTGTTTTTT
CDR3aa: CASSGGRRGKLFF

j_gene: TRBJ2-3
abundance: NA
v_gene: TRBV7-2
d_gene: NA
CDR3nt: TGTGCCAGCAGCTTAGGTTGGGTGGACAGAACGCAGTATTTT
CDR3aa: CASSLGWVDRTQYF

j_gene: TRBJ1-1
abundance: NA
v_gene: TRBV7-9
d_gene: NA
CDR3nt: TGTGCCAGCAGTTTTCCCACAGGGAGGAGTACTGAAGCTTTCTTT
CDR3aa: CASSFPTGRSTEAFF

j_gene: TRBJ1-1
abundance: many
v_gene: TRBV29-1
d_gene: TRBD1
CDR3nt: TGCAGCGTGGCGACAGGGCCAGAAGCTTTCTTT
CDR3aa: CSVATGPEAFF

j_gene: TRBJ1-2
abundance: many
v_gene: TRBV7-8
d_gene: NA
CDR3nt: TGTGCCAGCAGCTTGATTTCGGACGAGTCCCACACCTTC
CDR3aa: CASSLISDESHTF

j_gene: TRBJ2-7
abundance: NA
v_gene: TRBV10-2
d_gene: NA
CDR3nt: TGCGCCAGCAGAGATCCTTCCTACGAGCAGTACTTC
CDR3aa: CASRDPSYEQYF

j_gene: TRBJ2-1
abundance: many
v_gene: TRBV12-3/TRBV12-4
d_gene: NA
CDR3nt: TGTGCCACCCACGGTGCTAGAGGCGACAATGAGCAGTTCTTC
CDR3aa: CATHGARGDNEQFF

j_gene: TRBJ2-7
abundance: few
v_gene: TRBV20-1
d_gene: NA
CDR3nt: TGCAGTGCTAGAATCTACGAGCAGTACTTC
CDR3aa: CSARIYEQYF

j_gene: TRBJ1-2
abundance: many
v_gene: TRBV29-1
d_gene: NA
CDR3nt: TGCAGCGTTTTCTCCCCAACCCAACAGGGTGTGTTCTACACCTTC
CDR3aa: CSVFSPTQQGVFYTF

j_gene: TRBJ2-2
abundance: many
v_gene: TRBV28
d_gene: NA
CDR3nt: TGTGCCAGCAGTTTATGGGACAACACCGGGGAGCTGTTTTTT
CDR3aa: CASSLWDNTGELFF

j_gene: TRBJ2-1
abundance: many
v_gene: TRBV12-3/TRBV12-4
d_gene: NA
CDR3nt: TGTGCCAGCAGCTTAGCCTACAATGAGCAGTTCTTC
CDR3aa: CASSLAYNEQFF

j_gene: TRBJ1-2
abundance: few
v_gene: TRBV5-1
d_gene: NA
CDR3nt: TGCGCCAGCAGCTTAACGGCAGCGGCTAACTATGGCTACACCTTC
CDR3aa: CASSLTAAANYGYTF

j_gene: TRBJ2-2
abundance: NA
v_gene: TRBV29-1
d_gene: TRBD1
CDR3nt: TGCAGCGTTGCGACCCAAAACAGGGGGCGCCGGACCGGGGAGCTGTTTTTT
CDR3aa: CSVATQNRGRRTGELFF

j_gene: TRBJ2-2
abundance: few
v_gene: TRBV24-1
d_gene: TRBD1
CDR3nt: TGTGCCACCAGTGACCTAACCAGGACAGGCCAGGGGGAGCTGTTTTTT
CDR3aa: CATSDLTRTGQGELFF

j_gene: TRBJ2-1
abundance: NA
v_gene: TRBV23-1
d_gene: NA
CDR3nt: TGCGCCAGCAGTCAATCCGTCAGGTGTACCTACAATGAGCAGTTCTTC
CDR3aa: CASSQSVRCTYNEQFF

j_gene: TRBJ2-7
abundance: NA
v_gene: TRBV12-3/TRBV12-4
d_gene: NA
CDR3nt: TGTGCCAGCAGCTCATTAGGGGTACGCTACGAGCAGTACTTC
CDR3aa: CASSSLGVRYEQYF

j_gene: TRBJ2-7
abundance: many
v_gene: TRBV29-1
d_gene: NA
CDR3nt: TGCAGCGTCACGGGACCAACCTCCTACGAGCAGTACTTC
CDR3aa: CSVTGPTSYEQYF

j_gene: TRBJ2-5
abundance: NA
v_gene: TRBV7-7
d_gene: TRBD2
CDR3nt: TGTGCTAGCAGCTTCGGGACTAGCGGGGTACAAGAGACCCAGTACTTC
CDR3aa: CASSFGTSGVQETQYF

j_gene: TRBJ2-6
abundance: many
v_gene: TRBV7-2
d_gene: NA
CDR3nt: TGTGCCAGCAGCTTATATCCTGGGGCCAACGTCCTGACTTTC
CDR3aa: CASSLYPGANVLTF

j_gene: TRBJ2-5
abundance: few
v_gene: TRBV12-3/TRBV12-4
d_gene: TRBD1
CDR3nt: TGTGCCAGCAGCCAGGACAGGGGGCTTCGAGAGACCCAGTACTTC
CDR3aa: CASSQDRGLRETQYF

j_gene: TRBJ2-3
abundance: many
v_gene: TRBV24-1
d_gene: NA
CDR3nt: TGTGCCACCAGTGTTTCTTTCCCGTCCACAGATACGCAGTATTTT
CDR3aa: CATSVSFPSTDTQYF

j_gene: TRBJ1-5
abundance: many
v_gene: TRBV5-5
d_gene: TRBD1
CDR3nt: TGTGCCAGCAGCTTAGGACAGGGAGTGGGGCAGCCCCAGCATTTT
CDR3aa: CASSLGQGVGQPQHF